These 30 T cell receptor beta chains originate from one sample sequenced in a study of T cell repertoires in cytomegalovirus infection. TCRdb fed the reads into MiXCR, producing one record per CDR3 protein. Here the sample spans 150,000 or so distinct CDR3 sequences, roughly a quarter being singletons. The sequencing input was PBMCs. The origin of the receptors is a human donor in good health (CMV status not recorded). Some clones in this sample may be carry-over from other donors' samples.

This clonotype was picked up a small number of times. This rearrangement joins TRBV5-4 to TRBJ2-1; 7 bases align to TRBD2. V was clipped by 4 bases and J by 5 bases; unmatched bases: 6. CDR3 length: 14 residues. Germline CDR1 SGHNT, CDR2 YYREEE (reference sequence). CDR3 sequence (DNA): TGTGCCAGCAGCCGTGCCGGGACTAACAATGAGCAGTTCTTC. Its protein is CASSRAGTNNEQFF.

The chain carries TRBV20-1 and TRBJ1-6; TRBD1 matches at 10 bases. Per germline, CDR1 DFQATT and CDR2 SNEGSKA (reference sequence). This CDR3 has 15 amino acids. V was clipped by 1 base and J by 6 bases; unmatched bases: 3. The CDR3 loop reads CSARVGQGPNSPLHF. The DNA for the CDR3 is TGCAGTGCTAGAGTGGGACAGGGGCCTAATTCACCCCTCCACTTT.

The chain uses TRBV18 and TRBJ2-1, with D perhaps being TRBD1 or TRBD2 (5 bases each). V lost 1 base to trimming and J lost 4 bases, with 8 bases between them. This CDR3 has 14 residues. Germline-derived CDR1 and CDR2 are KGHSH and LQKENI. This CDR3 is CASSPRGRYNEQFF. CDR3 nucleotide sequence: TGTGCCAGCTCACCACGGGGACGATACAATGAGCAGTTCTTC. The whole variable domain, filled in from reference TRBV18 and TRBJ2-1, reads NAGVMQNPRHLVRRRGQEARLRCSPMKGHSHVYWYRQLPEEGLKFMVYLQKENIIDESGMPKERFSAEFPKEGPSILRIQQVVRGDSAAYFCASSPRGRYNEQFFGPGTRLTVL.

A few counts support this clonotype. The chain is built from TRBV28 and TRBJ1-1; D is ambiguous. Germline CDR1 MDHEN, CDR2 SYDVKM. Trimming removed 5 bases from V and 7 bases from J, with 11 bases in between. This CDR3 region has 12 residues. The CDR3: CASSAGSVEAFF. As DNA, the CDR3 is TGTGCCAGCAGTGCAGGATCTGTTGAAGCTTTCTTT.

This clonotype showed up just a few times. The chain combines TRBV7-9 with TRBJ2-5; D uncertain. Germline-derived CDR1 and CDR2 are SEHNR and FQNEAQ (reference sequence). With 4 bases removed from V and 0 bases from J, the gap between germline ends came to 9 bases. The CDR3 is 14 amino acids. This CDR3 is CASSSQVYQETQYF. DNA for the CDR3: TGTGCCAGCAGCTCCCAGGTTTACCAAGAGACCCAGTACTTC.

Ten or more counts support this clonotype. DNA for the CDR3: TGTGCCAGCAGTAGGGGACAGGTGACCGGGGAGCTGTTTTTT. Translating it yields CASSRGQVTGELFF. The chain carries TRBV27 and TRBJ2-2; TRBD1 aligns across 8 bases. V trimming: 5 bases; J trimming: 5 bases; junction bases outside the gene matches: 4. The CDR3 runs to 14 residues. Germline V CDR1 and CDR2: MNHEY, SMNVEV (reference sequence).

The V gene is TRBV4-3, the J gene TRBJ2-1; 7 nucleotides match TRBD2. The CDR3 runs 15 residues. The V gene's germline CDR1 is LGHNA and CDR2 YSLEER. The V gene end was trimmed by 1 base and the J gene end by 8 bases; junction bases not matched to a gene: 8. The CDR3 DNA is TGCGCCAGCAGCCAAGGTCGCGGGGGAGGCGATGAGCAGTTCTTC. Protein product: CASSQGRGGGDEQFF.

The chain links TRBV2 to TRBJ1-5; unclear D gene. CDR1 is SNHLY and CDR2 is FYNNEI in the germline V gene. The CDR3 has 13 amino acids. Trimming removed 3 bases at V and 4 bases at J, with 7 bases between. In DNA, the CDR3 is TGTGCCAGCAGTGAGTACAGAAATCAGCCCCAGCATTTT. Its protein product is CASSEYRNQPQHF.

A few counts support this clonotype. The J gene is TRBJ1-4, the V gene TRBV10-3; D possibly corresponds to TRBD1 (6 bases). There are 13 residues in the CDR3. Germline CDR1 ENHRY, CDR2 SYGVKD. Trimming removed 3 bases from V and 6 bases from J, with 8 bases in between. CDR3 in amino acids: CAISDRGYEKLFF. CDR3 in DNA: TGTGCCATCAGTGACAGGGGTTATGAAAAACTGTTTTTT.

This clonotype was found a few times. V gene TRBV7-2 combines with J gene TRBJ1-1, with D possibly TRBD1 on 5 matching bases. Germline values: CDR1 SGHTA, CDR2 FQGNSA. V was shortened by 1 base and J by 6 bases, with 18 bases between the two germline ends. The CDR3 is 16 residues long. CDR3 amino acids: CASSLGVVGGKAEAFF. The CDR3 nucleotides are TGTGCCAGCAGCTTAGGTGTCGTTGGGGGGAAGGCTGAAGCTTTCTTT. Together with reference TRBV7-2 and TRBJ1-1, the CDR3 gives the full variable domain: GAGVSQSPSNKVTEKGKDVELRCDPISGHTALYWYRQSLGQGLEFLIYFQGNSAPDKSGLPSDRFSAERTGGSVSTLTIQRTQQEDSAVYLCASSLGVVGGKAEAFFGQGTRLTVV.

This clonotype was seen a handful of times. This chain joins TRBV2 and TRBJ2-7, with a tentative D call TRBD1 (6 bases). Trimming removed 6 bases at V and 6 bases at J, with 12 bases between. CDR1 SNHLY and CDR2 FYNNEI come from the germline V gene. The CDR3 loop spans 12 amino acids. The CDR3 sequence: CASSREGGEQYF. The CDR3 nucleotides read TGTGCCAGCAGCCGTGAAGGGGGCGAGCAGTACTTC.

The V and J genes are TRBV6-6 and TRBJ1-5, with 8 bases aligning to TRBD1. The CDR3 covers 15 residues. J gave up 3 bases and V 5 bases, and 6 bases lay outside the gene matches. The V gene's germline CDR1 is MNHNY and CDR2 SVGAGI (reference sequence). The CDR3 here is CASSVPGGINQPQHF. For the CDR3, the DNA is TGTGCCAGCAGTGTACCAGGGGGCATCAATCAGCCCCAGCATTTT.

This clonotype was observed many times. This chain links TRBV7-2 with TRBJ1-2, with D possibly being TRBD1 (6 bases). This CDR3 spans 14 amino acids. Per the germline V gene, CDR1 is SGHTA and CDR2 is FQGNSA. With 3 bases removed from V and 4 bases from J, the gap between germline ends came to 12 bases. The CDR3 DNA reads TGTGCCAGCAGCTTTGGGGGGCGCAGCTATGGCTACACCTTC. It specifies CASSFGGRSYGYTF.

The chain joins TRBV28 to TRBJ2-7, with D perhaps given as TRBD1 or TRBD2 (6 bases each). V lost 6 bases and J lost 9, with 24 bases in between. The CDR3 runs 15 residues. Germline assignment: CDR1 MDHEN and CDR2 SYDVKM. CDR3 DNA: TGTGCCAGCAGCCCAAACCGGGTAGGGGGGCGCCCGCAGTACTTC. Its translation: CASSPNRVGGRPQYF.

The chain combines TRBV5-1 with TRBJ2-1; either TRBD1 or TRBD2 may fit D (5 bases each). There are 14 residues in the CDR3. The ends were cut back, 2 bases at V and 8 bases at J, with 14 bases in the middle. CDR1 SGHRS and CDR2 YFSETQ come from the germline V gene. DNA for the CDR3: TGCGCCAGCAGCTTTGGGACGGGTCGCGATGAGCAGTTCTTC. Translated, it gives CASSFGTGRDEQFF.

This clonotype was counted only a few times. The chain employs TRBV28 and TRBJ1-3, with D tentatively TRBD1 (6 bases). Trimming removed 7 bases at V and 4 bases at J, with 14 bases between. Germline CDR1 reads MDHEN; CDR2 reads SYDVKM. The CDR3 consists of 14 residues. CDR3 DNA: TGTGCCAGCACCCGGCAGGGGAACGGAAACACCATATATTTT. Protein sequence: CASTRQGNGNTIYF.

V is TRBV3-1 and J is TRBJ2-1; 11 bases are a match to TRBD2. The CDR3 length is 15 residues. Germline lookup yields CDR1 LGHDT and CDR2 YNNKEL (reference sequence). After removal of 1 base from V and 6 bases from J, the junction contained 2 bases not matched to a gene. The CDR3: CASSQVAGGFNEQFF. CDR3 DNA: TGTGCCAGCAGCCAAGTAGCGGGGGGGTTCAATGAGCAGTTCTTC.

The chain links TRBV5-1 to TRBJ1-3; 8 bases fit TRBD1. This CDR3 comprises 15 residues. CDR1 and CDR2 (germline): SGHRS, YFSETQ. The V and J ends lost 7 bases and 1 base, in that order; junction bases with no gene match: 7. CDR3 bases: TGCGCCAGCCGACTCGACAGGGGATCTGGAAACACCATATATTTT. It translates to CASRLDRGSGNTIYF.

This clonotype was found once. A read error is possible here, since a much larger clone lies one base away. The chain employs TRBV7-2 and TRBJ2-5; perhaps D is TRBD1 or TRBD2 (5 bases each). The CDR3 has 16 residues. V was clipped by 1 base and J by 1 base, with 13 bases between them. In germline, CDR1 is SGHTA, CDR2 FQGNSA. The CDR3 sequence: CASSLVSTGLQETQYF. In DNA form, the CDR3 reads TGTGCCAGCAGCTTAGTATCGACGGGGCTCCAAGAGACCCAGTACTTC.

The chain uses TRBV7-9 and TRBJ1-1, with 7 bases lining up with TRBD1. The J segment lost 1 base and the V segment lost 3 bases, leaving 5 bases of the junction unmatched. From germline, CDR1 is SEHNR and CDR2 FQNEAQ (reference sequence). This CDR3 contains 15 residues. The CDR3 sequence: CASSFSGGGNTEAFF. The CDR3 DNA reads as TGTGCCAGCAGCTTCTCAGGGGGGGGGAACACTGAAGCTTTCTTT.

Only a few counts were recorded for this clonotype. V is TRBV6-1 and J is TRBJ2-1; D perhaps matches TRBD1 (6 bases). This CDR3 has 16 amino acids. Germline-derived CDR1 and CDR2 are MNHNS and SASEGT. The ends were cut back, 2 bases at V and 2 bases at J, with 13 bases in the middle. CDR3 protein: CASSEPTGIPYNEQFF. CDR3 DNA: TGTGCCAGCAGTGAACCTACAGGGATTCCCTACAATGAGCAGTTCTTC.

This clonotype was recorded a few times. The chain uses TRBV15 and TRBJ1-6; tentatively, D is TRBD1 (5 bases). The CDR3 has 18 residues. Trimming shortened V by 0 bases and J by 0 bases, and 12 bases separated the two germline ends. CDR1 is LNHNV, CDR2 YYDKDF, per germline (reference sequence). DNA of the CDR3: TGTGCCACCAGCAGAGATCGGGGGACTAGCTCCTATAATTCACCCCTCCACTTT. It yields the protein CATSRDRGTSSYNSPLHF.

The rearrangement uses TRBV7-9 and TRBJ2-1; 8 nucleotides line up with TRBD1. The CDR3 length is 14 residues. The V and J ends lost 5 bases and 9 bases, in that order; junction bases with no gene match: 9. CDR1 and CDR2 from the germline V gene are SEHNR and FQNEAQ (reference sequence). The CDR3 protein is CASSPGTGRVEQFF. CDR3 nucleotide sequence: TGTGCCAGCAGCCCGGGGACAGGTAGGGTTGAGCAGTTCTTC.

This chain links TRBV5-6 with TRBJ1-1, with D possibly matching TRBD1 (6 bases). The V and J ends lost 1 base and 0 bases respectively, with 10 bases between them. The CDR3 covers 15 residues. The germline gives CDR1 SGHDT, CDR2 YYEEEE. CDR3 nucleotide sequence: TGTGCCAGCAGCTTGTACCAGGGGCTGAACACTGAAGCTTTCTTT. It yields the protein CASSLYQGLNTEAFF.

This clonotype was seen a handful of times. This chain links TRBV19 with TRBJ2-4; D unresolved. Looked up from germline, CDR1 is LNHDA and CDR2 is SQIVND (reference sequence). The V end lost 3 bases, the J end lost 1 base, and 7 bases lay between the germline ends. CDR3 length: 14 amino acids. CDR3 bases: TGTGCCAGTAGTATCTCCGGGGCCAAAAACATTCAGTACTTC. The encoded protein is CASSISGAKNIQYF.

CDR3 protein: CASRSRVRTDTQYF. The DNA of the CDR3 is TGTGCCAGCAGATCCCGTGTCCGGACAGATACGCAGTATTTT. The V gene is TRBV28, the J gene TRBJ2-3; the D is unclear. Germline-derived CDR1 and CDR2 are MDHEN and SYDVKM. Trimming pared 6 bases from V and 3 bases from J, leaving 13 bases between. CDR3 size: 14 residues. The full variable domain, in which reference TRBV28 and TRBJ2-3 provide the parts outside the CDR3, is DVKVTQSSRYLVKRTGEKVFLECVQDMDHENMFWYRQDPGLGLRLIYFSYDVKMKEKGDIPEGYSVSREKKERFSLILESASTNQTSMYLCASRSRVRTDTQYFGPGTRLTVL.

This clonotype came up a few times. The chain uses TRBV5-4 and TRBJ2-1, with TRBD2 identical over 10 bases. J lost 8 bases, V lost 0 bases, and 8 bases had no gene match. The germline V gene encodes CDR1 SGHNT and CDR2 YYREEE (reference sequence). The CDR3 length is 16 residues. CDR3 region: CASSLDSSGRAHEQFF. In DNA form, the CDR3 reads TGTGCCAGCAGCTTGGATTCCAGCGGGAGGGCCCATGAGCAGTTCTTC.

This chain connects TRBV6-1 to TRBJ1-2; D may be TRBD1 (5 bases). CDR3 length: 13 amino acids. CDR1 MNHNS and CDR2 SASEGT come from the germline V gene. Trimming removed 3 bases at V and 6 bases at J, with 11 bases between. The CDR3 sequence is CASSDRVENGYTF. The CDR3 region has the DNA TGTGCCAGCAGTGACAGGGTTGAGAATGGCTACACCTTC.

There are many counts of this clonotype. The chain recombines TRBV12-3 or TRBV12-4 with TRBJ2-1; TRBD2 aligns across 8 bases. V lost 3 bases to trimming and J lost 7 bases; unmatched junction nucleotides: 8. The CDR3 is made up of 15 amino acids. CDR3 residues: CASSFGGRTGNEQFF. The CDR3 DNA is TGTGCCAGCAGTTTCGGCGGGAGGACGGGGAATGAGCAGTTCTTC.

This clonotype was found a few times. This sequence joins TRBV7-6 and TRBJ2-7; D is ambiguous. CDR1 and CDR2 (germline): SGHVS, FNYEAQ. V lost 5 bases and J 0 bases, leaving 11 bases between the germline ends. The CDR3 covers 14 residues. CDR3 nucleotide sequence: TGTGCCAGCAGCGAAGCTAGAGGCTCCTACGAGCAGTACTTC. Its translation: CASSEARGSYEQYF.